The 26 T cell receptor beta chains reported below all come from one sample, sequenced in a study of blood T cell repertoires in COVID-19. Here immunoSEQ multiplex PCR was the method, and the copy in TCRdb shows in-frame clones only, minus some. The repertoire holds over 100,000 clones, with 82% as singletons. The sample consisted of peripheral blood. The receptors come from a woman aged 65 to 85 with acute or convalescent COVID-19.

The genes are TRBV15 and TRBJ2-7, with 7 bases fitting TRBD1. The CDR3 loop spans 15 amino acids. The germline CDR1 and CDR2 sequences are LNHNV and YYDKDF (reference sequence). With 1 base clipped from V and 2 bases from J, the junction kept 5 bases outside the gene matches. The CDR3 region is CATSRGGQSAYEQYV. The CDR3 nucleotides read TGTGCCACCAGCAGAGGGGGACAGTCAGCCTACGAGCAGTACGTC.

This clone was found once. This rearrangement joins TRBV7-6 to TRBJ1-3; 9 nucleotides match TRBD1. The CDR3 totals 16 residues. Germline CDR1 and CDR2: SGHVS and FNYEAQ. V dropped 5 bases and J dropped 4; count of bases not matched to a gene: 9. CDR3 bases: TGTGCCAGCAGCAACCGACAGGGGGGAAGGGGAAACACCATATATTTT. It encodes CASSNRQGGRGNTIYF.

The CDR3 bases are TGCGCCAGCGGAATGATCGGGGGGCTTGAGACCCAGTACTTC. Protein product: CASGMIGGLETQYF. The chain carries TRBV5-1 and TRBJ2-5; D is perhaps TRBD2 (7 bases). V shed 7 bases and J shed 5 bases, with 18 bases lying between them. The CDR3 is 14 amino acids. Germline values: CDR1 SGHRS, CDR2 YFSETQ.

The genes are TRBV12-3 or TRBV12-4 and TRBJ2-5, with D maybe TRBD1 (5 bases). The CDR3 covers 13 residues. V dropped 4 bases and J dropped 2 bases, with 8 bases sitting between them. The DNA for the CDR3 is TGTGCCAGCAGTTCGACAGAACAAGAGACCCAGTACTTC. It specifies CASSSTEQETQYF.

The chain employs TRBV7-2 and TRBJ1-6; possible D gene TRBD1, 5 bases. Between the trimmed V and J ends, which lost 8 bases and 7 bases, there was a span of 18 bases. Germline V gene sequence: CDR1 SGHTA, CDR2 FQGNSA. The CDR3 sequence is 15 residues long. CDR3 nucleotide sequence: TGTGCCAGCGGCAAGGCCGGGGGGGTCAATTCACCCCTCCACTTT. This translates into CASGKAGGVNSPLHF.

The CDR3 loop reads CSAQGGYGYTF. CDR3 DNA sequence: TGCAGTGCTCAGGGTGGATATGGCTACACCTTC. The V call is TRBV20-1, the J call TRBJ1-2, with D possibly matching TRBD1 (5 bases). The CDR3 loop spans 11 amino acids. V lost 5 bases to trimming and J lost 5 bases, with 9 bases between them. Per the germline V gene, CDR1 is DFQATT and CDR2 is SNEGSKA (reference sequence).

The rearrangement links TRBV5-1 to TRBJ1-1; D remains ambiguous. The CDR3 runs to 13 residues. V lost 4 bases, J lost 0 bases, and 7 bases lay in between. Per germline, CDR1 SGHRS and CDR2 YFSETQ. As DNA, the CDR3 is TGCGCCAGCAGCCAGGTGGTGAACACTGAAGCTTTCTTT. It codes for CASSQVVNTEAFF.

This clone was seen just once. V is TRBV4-2 and J is TRBJ2-7, with 9 bases aligning to TRBD2. The length of the CDR3 is 13 residues. Germline V gene data show CDR1 as LGHNA and CDR2 as YNFKEQ. After removal of 3 bases from V and 3 bases from J, the junction contained 0 bases not matched to a gene. CDR3 amino acids: CASSQRGGYEQYV. Written as DNA, the CDR3 is TGTGCCAGCAGCCAGCGGGGGGGCTACGAGCAGTACGTC.

This chain uses TRBV6-5 with TRBJ2-7; the D is unclear. CDR3 length: 11 residues. In germline, CDR1 is MNHEY, CDR2 SVGAGI. The V gene lost 7 bases and the J gene lost 7 bases, with 11 bases spanning the gap. The CDR3 DNA sequence: TGTGCCAGCACCGAACACGGGGAGCAGTACGTC. It translates to CASTEHGEQYV.

V and J are TRBV29-1 and TRBJ2-7; D may be TRBD2 (5 bases). V shed 7 bases and J shed 2 bases, with 15 bases lying between them. This CDR3 contains 13 residues. Germline assignment: CDR1 SQVTM and CDR2 ANQGSEA. Here the CDR3 DNA reads TGCAGCGCTACCGGGATAGGCCCCTACGAGCAGTACTTC. Its protein product is CSATGIGPYEQYF.

The chain links TRBV5-6 to TRBJ2-5, with a weak D call TRBD2 (5 bases). Germline CDR1 and CDR2: SGHDT and YYEEEE. The CDR3 has 11 amino acids. V lost 6 bases and J lost 7, with 10 bases in between. In DNA form, the CDR3 reads TGTGCCAGCACCGGGGAAAGGACCCAGTACTTC. Translating it yields CASTGERTQYF.

This chain uses TRBV5-8 with TRBJ1-2; TRBD1 agrees at 8 bases. The V and J ends lost 5 bases and 5 bases, in that order; junction bases with no gene match: 14. Germline V gene data show CDR1 as SGHTS and CDR2 as YDEGEE. There are 16 residues in the CDR3. This CDR3 reads CASRPGTGAPHYGYTF. In nucleotides, the CDR3 is TGTGCCAGCAGACCCGGGACAGGCGCCCCTCATTATGGCTACACCTTC. The full variable domain, in which reference TRBV5-8 and TRBJ1-2 provide the parts outside the CDR3, is EAGVTQSPTHLIKTRGQQATLRCSPISGHTSVYWYQQALGLGLQFLLWYDEGEERNRGNFPPRFSGRQFPNYSSELNVNALELEDSALYLCASRPGTGAPHYGYTFGSGTRLTVV.

This chain links TRBV19 with TRBJ2-5; maybe TRBD2 (7 bases). This CDR3 has 18 amino acids. Germline V lookup: CDR1 LNHDA, CDR2 SQIVND (reference sequence). V dropped 4 bases and J dropped 4 bases, with 25 bases sitting between them. CDR3 in DNA: TGTGCCAGTAGTACCCCTCTGGCGGGGGCCTCTCTCCCAGAGACCCAGTACTTC. Its translation is CASSTPLAGASLPETQYF. Full variable domain (missing parts from reference TRBV19 and TRBJ2-5): DGGITQSPKYLFRKEGQNVTLSCEQNLNHDAMYWYRQDPGQGLRLIYYSQIVNDFQKGDIAEGYSVSREKKESFPLTVTSAQKNPTAFYLCASSTPLAGASLPETQYFGPGTRLLVL.

The chain couples TRBV30 to TRBJ2-5; unclear D gene. Germline values: CDR1 GTSNPN, CDR2 SVGIG (reference sequence). The germline V and J ends were trimmed by 2 bases and 2 bases, with 6 bases remaining between them. The CDR3 loop spans 12 amino acids. Here the CDR3 reads CAWSPKQETQYF. The CDR3 nucleotides read TGTGCCTGGAGTCCTAAACAAGAGACCCAGTACTTC. Looking up the rest from reference TRBV30 and TRBJ2-5 gives the full variable domain: SQTIHQWPATLVQPVGSPLSLECTVEGTSNPNLYWYRQAAGRGLQLLFYSVGIGQISSEVPQNLSASRPQDRQFILSSKKLLLSDSGFYLCAWSPKQETQYFGPGTRLLVL.

This chain connects TRBV4-3 to TRBJ1-2; unclear D gene. Trimming left V 0 bases short and J 6 bases short, with 11 bases between. The CDR3 runs 14 residues. Germline V gene data show CDR1 as LGHNA and CDR2 as YSLEER. The CDR3 region has the DNA TGCGCCAGCAGCCAAGAACGGGGATTCAATGGCTACACCTTC. Its translation: CASSQERGFNGYTF.

This clone appeared once. This chain joins TRBV4-3 and TRBJ1-1, with 10 positions matching TRBD1. The CDR3 is 16 amino acids. After removal of 3 bases from V and 4 bases from J, the junction contained 8 bases not matched to a gene. CDR1 and CDR2 (germline): LGHNA, YSLEER. CDR3 region: CASSQTGGRRGTEAFF. In DNA form, the CDR3 reads TGCGCCAGCAGCCAGACAGGGGGCAGGCGGGGCACTGAAGCTTTCTTT.

This clone has only one observation. The chain joins TRBV2 to TRBJ1-2; possible D gene TRBD1, 6 bases. Germline V gene lookup returns CDR1 SNHLY and CDR2 FYNNEI. The V and J ends lost 6 bases and 2 bases respectively, with 16 bases between them. This CDR3 spans 15 amino acids. The CDR3 loop is CASSLTGQMNYGYTF. CDR3 in DNA: TGTGCCAGCAGCCTGACCGGACAGATGAACTATGGCTACACCTTC.

The gene calls are TRBV6-5 and TRBJ1-1; the D gene is possibly TRBD1 (6 bases). This CDR3 has 11 residues. Per germline, CDR1 MNHEY and CDR2 SVGAGI. V was trimmed by 6 bases and J by 11 bases, leaving 13 bases between them. The CDR3 sequence: CASSLRGHAFF. The DNA of the CDR3 is TGTGCCAGCAGCCTGAGGGGACATGCTTTCTTT.

The rearrangement links TRBV10-3 to TRBJ1-1; unclear D gene. There are 15 residues in the CDR3. Germline V gives CDR1 ENHRY, CDR2 SYGVKD. The V gene lost 0 bases and the J gene lost 4 bases, with 12 bases spanning the gap. The CDR3 coding sequence is TGTGCCATCAGTGAGTCGACACTGGGAGGCACTGAAGCTTTCTTT. It is translated as CAISESTLGGTEAFF.

The chain is built from TRBV27 and TRBJ1-2, with D hard to call. The V gene's germline CDR1 is MNHEY and CDR2 SMNVEV (reference sequence). The CDR3 runs 15 residues. The V end lost 4 bases, the J end lost 7 bases, and 19 bases lay between the germline ends. The CDR3 protein is CASSSRLGPIGGYTF. The DNA for the CDR3 is TGTGCCAGCAGTTCCCGACTAGGCCCTATAGGTGGCTACACCTTC.

The chain recombines TRBV12-3 or TRBV12-4 with TRBJ1-2; 7 bases fit TRBD1. J was trimmed by 3 bases and V by 6 bases; bases with no gene match: 4. The CDR3 contains 13 residues. For the CDR3, the DNA is TGTGCCAGCAGGCCTACAGGGGACTATGGCTACACCTTC. It codes for CASRPTGDYGYTF.

The chain employs TRBV6-5 and TRBJ1-2; possibly TRBD1 for D (6 bases). With 7 bases removed from V and 1 base from J, the gap between germline ends came to 16 bases. The CDR3 extends over 15 amino acids. The germline V gene encodes CDR1 MNHEY and CDR2 SVGAGI. The CDR3 loop reads CASTKDSLYNYGYTF. The CDR3 bases are TGTGCCAGCACCAAGGACAGCCTTTATAACTATGGCTACACCTTC.

The chain links TRBV7-9 to TRBJ2-3; TRBD2 matches at 13 bases. The CDR3 is 16 residues long. Germline CDR1 and CDR2: SEHNR and FQNEAQ (reference sequence). The junction had 5 bases not matched to a gene; V was cut back by 8 bases and J by 0 bases. This CDR3 reads CASGTSGGGSTDTQYF. CDR3 DNA: TGTGCCAGCGGAACTAGCGGGGGGGGAAGCACAGATACGCAGTATTTT.

Comments on this clone: Other DNA sequences in the same sample also yield this CDR3. The CDR3: CASSSTGEGYTF. CDR3 nucleotides: TGTGCCAGCAGTTCGACAGGGGAAGGCTACACCTTC. The V and J genes are TRBV12-3 or TRBV12-4 and TRBJ1-2, with 8 bases identical to TRBD1. The CDR3 is 12 amino acids. The junction had 3 bases not matched to a gene; V was cut back by 4 bases and J by 8 bases.

This chain connects TRBV4-1 to TRBJ2-2, with a possible D match to TRBD1 (6 bases). From germline, CDR1 is MGHRA and CDR2 YSYEKL. CDR3 length: 15 residues. V shed 4 bases and J shed 4 bases, with 13 bases lying between them. CDR3 in DNA: TGCGCCAGCAGCCGCGCACAGGGTTTCACCGGGGAGCTGTTTTTT. Residues: CASSRAQGFTGELFF.

The chain uses TRBV30 and TRBJ2-7; D unclear. The CDR3 runs 13 residues. The germline CDR1 and CDR2 sequences are GTSNPN and SVGIG (reference sequence). Trimming removed 3 bases from V and 3 bases from J, with 12 bases in between. CDR3 DNA sequence: TGTGCCTGGAGCCTTGGGCCGATCTACGAGCAGTACTTC. This codes for CAWSLGPIYEQYF. The full variable domain, its missing parts supplied by reference TRBV30 and TRBJ2-7, is SQTIHQWPATLVQPVGSPLSLECTVEGTSNPNLYWYRQAAGRGLQLLFYSVGIGQISSEVPQNLSASRPQDRQFILSSKKLLLSDSGFYLCAWSLGPIYEQYFGPGTRLTVT.